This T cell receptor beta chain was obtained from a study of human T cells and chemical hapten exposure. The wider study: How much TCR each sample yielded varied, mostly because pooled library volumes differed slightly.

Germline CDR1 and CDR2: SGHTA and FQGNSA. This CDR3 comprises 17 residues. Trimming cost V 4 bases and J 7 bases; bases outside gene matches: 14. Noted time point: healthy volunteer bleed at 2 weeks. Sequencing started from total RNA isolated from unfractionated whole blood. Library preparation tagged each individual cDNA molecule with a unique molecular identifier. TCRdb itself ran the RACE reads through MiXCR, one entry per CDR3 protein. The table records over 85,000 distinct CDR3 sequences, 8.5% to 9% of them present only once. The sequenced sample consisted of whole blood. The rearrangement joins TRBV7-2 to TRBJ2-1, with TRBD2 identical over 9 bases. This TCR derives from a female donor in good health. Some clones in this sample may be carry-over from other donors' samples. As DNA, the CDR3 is TGTGCCAGCAGCTCGATAGCGGGAGCCCGCCTACTGAATGAGCAGTTCTTC. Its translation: CASSSIAGARLLNEQFF.